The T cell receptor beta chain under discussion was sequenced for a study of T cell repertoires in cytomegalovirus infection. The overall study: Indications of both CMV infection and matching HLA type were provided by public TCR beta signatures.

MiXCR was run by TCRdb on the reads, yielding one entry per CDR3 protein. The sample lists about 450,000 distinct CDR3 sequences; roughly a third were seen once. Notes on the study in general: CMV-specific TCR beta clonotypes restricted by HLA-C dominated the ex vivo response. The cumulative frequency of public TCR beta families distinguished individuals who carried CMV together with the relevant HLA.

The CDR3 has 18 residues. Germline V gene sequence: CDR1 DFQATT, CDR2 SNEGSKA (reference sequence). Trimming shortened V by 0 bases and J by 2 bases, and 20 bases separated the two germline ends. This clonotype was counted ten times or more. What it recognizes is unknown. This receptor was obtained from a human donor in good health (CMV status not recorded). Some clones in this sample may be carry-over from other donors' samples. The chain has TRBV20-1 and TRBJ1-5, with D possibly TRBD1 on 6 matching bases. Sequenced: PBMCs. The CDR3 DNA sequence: TGCAGTGCTAGAGATCGTAGCAGGGGCCAAAGAGGCAATCAGCCCCAGCATTTT. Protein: CSARDRSRGQRGNQPQHF.